This TCR beta chain was identified in a study of T cell responses to AZD1222 COVID-19 vaccine. Points from the study as a whole: Spike-specific TCR breadth and depth were elevated following two AZD1222 doses.

Details on this clone: Its antigen is unknown.

Trimming cost V 5 bases and J 1 base, with 16 bases left between them. This CDR3 is 15 amino acids long. Germline V gives CDR1 SGHTS, CDR2 YDEGEE. Sequencing was performed with immunoSEQ multiplex PCR; in TCRdb, only in-frame clones are kept and a portion is missing. The table shows approximately 99,000 clones, with roughly nine tenths occurring only once. This chain joins TRBV5-8 and TRBJ2-7; D perhaps matches TRBD2 (6 bases). The sample in question was peripheral blood, obtained on day 0 of AZD1222 vaccination. The sequence was collected from an adult in good health. In DNA form, the CDR3 reads TGTGCCAGCAGGTCCGTGAGGGGACTGTCCTACGAGCAGTACTTC. Protein product: CASRSVRGLSYEQYF.